A single TCR beta chain is shown here with its context. Its antigen is still unknown. The data stem from a study of T cell repertoires in cytomegalovirus infection. Study details: Indications came from public TCR beta signatures; they pointed to CMV infection and to a matching HLA type. Study results and limitations: Carriers of CMV and the relevant HLA type were discriminated by public TCR beta frequency. Predominance within the ex vivo response was attributable to HLA-C-restricted CMV-specific TCR beta clonotypes.

In TCRdb, the reads were re-called with MiXCR into one record per CDR3 protein. The data hold about 160,000 distinct CDR3 sequences, with roughly 15% observed a single time. Germline V lookup: CDR1 ENHRY, CDR2 SYGVKD. Trimming took 3 bases from V and 9 from J; bases not matched to a gene: 6. This CDR3 contains 15 residues. V is TRBV10-3 and J is TRBJ1-6; 9 bases line up with TRBD1. This clonotype was sampled from a human donor in good health (CMV status not recorded). Some clones in this sample may be carry-over from other donors' samples. The sequenced sample was CD8+ T cells from PBMCs. CDR3 DNA: TGTGCCATCAGTGACCGGGACAGGGAAGGTTCACCCCTCCACTTT. It codes for CAISDRDREGSPLHF.